The 17 T cell receptor beta chains given below trace back to one sample, sequenced in a study of blood T cells in healthy people across ages. The use of a sample-barcoded 5' primer and a J-beta primer mix characterized a second PCR of roughly 6 to 11 cycles. TCRdb recomputed calls from the 5' RACE reads with MiXCR, one row per CDR3 protein. The data show about a million distinct CDR3 sequences, around 54% seen once. The sequenced material came from blood. These receptors originate from an older woman in good health.

The chain couples TRBV20-1 to TRBJ2-4; 7 positions match TRBD2. The end of the DNA is better explained by TRBJ2-7, so the J call may be wrong. This CDR3 comprises 13 residues. From germline, CDR1 is DFQATT and CDR2 SNEGSKA (reference sequence). CDR3 nucleotides: TGCAGTGCTAGAGATAGGCGGGGGTACGAGCAGTACTTC. Its translation: CSARDRRGYEQYF.

The V call is TRBV28, the J call TRBJ2-1, with D maybe TRBD2 (5 bases). CDR1 and CDR2 (germline): MDHEN, SYDVKM. The CDR3 consists of 16 residues. Trimming cost V 8 bases and J 7 bases, with 24 bases left between them. CDR3 loop: CASGPQAGGLGNEQFF. CDR3 nucleotide sequence: TGTGCCAGCGGACCGCAGGCGGGCGGATTGGGTAATGAGCAGTTCTTC.

This clonotype was counted a few times. The junction shows a germline mismatch at one end, possibly a read error. CDR3 sequence (DNA): TGTGCCAGCAGTACCGGACAGGGCTCGGTCACTGGGGTCAACGTCCTGACTTTC. Its translation is CASSTGQGSVTGVNVLTF. V and J are TRBV28 and TRBJ2-6, with 8 bases matching TRBD1. In germline, CDR1 is MDHEN, CDR2 SYDVKM. The CDR3 totals 18 residues.

A few counts support this clonotype. The V call is TRBV2, the J call TRBJ2-6; D is ambiguous. CDR3 size: 13 residues. From germline, CDR1 is SNHLY and CDR2 FYNNEI. Trimming cost V 7 bases and J 4 bases, with 8 bases left between them. CDR3 protein: CASKASGANVLTF. As DNA, the CDR3 is TGTGCCAGCAAGGCTTCGGGGGCCAACGTCCTGACTTTC.

The chain couples TRBV20-1 to TRBJ2-2; TRBD1 might be the D (5 bases). The V gene lost 6 bases and the J gene lost 3 bases, with 14 bases spanning the gap. This CDR3 has 14 amino acids. Germline V gene lookup returns CDR1 DFQATT and CDR2 SNEGSKA (reference sequence). CDR3 sequence reads: CSAIGVGDTGELFF. The CDR3 DNA follows: TGCAGTGCCATAGGGGTTGGAGACACCGGGGAGCTGTTTTTT.

The J gene is TRBJ2-1, the V gene TRBV27, with TRBD1 identical over 9 bases. The CDR3 is made up of 18 amino acids. V lost 6 bases to trimming and J lost 5 bases; unmatched junction nucleotides: 17. The germline V gene has CDR1 MNHEY and CDR2 SMNVEV (reference sequence). In DNA form, the CDR3 reads TGTGCCAGCAGCCTTATATACATGGACCGGACAGGGGACAATGAGCAGTTCTTC. Translation gives CASSLIYMDRTGDNEQFF.

About this clonotype itself: The junction and the germline gene differ at one end; a read error may be behind it. The chain links TRBV20-1 to TRBJ2-1; TRBD2 matches at 10 bases. The J call may be faulty, since TRBJ2-7 better matches the DNA end. CDR1 DFQATT and CDR2 SNEGSKA come from the germline V gene (reference sequence). CDR3 length: 15 residues. The chain's CDR3 is CSSSGGQLSYNEQYF. The CDR3 DNA sequence: TGCAGTTCTAGCGGGGGCCAACTTAGCTACAATGAGCAGTACTTC.

This clonotype was observed once. V usage is TRBV15 and J usage is TRBJ2-1; no clear D gene. Germline CDR1 LNHNV, CDR2 YYDKDF (reference sequence). The length of the CDR3 is 12 residues. Trimming removed 5 bases from V and 7 bases from J, with 9 bases in between. The CDR3 DNA sequence: TGTGCCACCAGCCGGTCGACTAATGAGCAGTTCTTC. Translating gives CATSRSTNEQFF.

This chain uses TRBV12-3 or TRBV12-4 with TRBJ2-7, with a possible D match to TRBD1 (6 bases). The CDR3 consists of 12 residues. Trimming left V 6 bases short and J 6 bases short, with 12 bases between. CDR3 sequence (DNA): TGTGCCAGCAGCGCAGACAGGCGCGAGCAGTACTTC. Residues: CASSADRREQYF.

The gene calls are TRBV4-2 and TRBJ2-6; unclear D gene. Germline CDR1 is LGHNA and CDR2 is YNFKEQ. The CDR3 is 15 amino acids. V was shortened by 4 bases and J by 0 bases, with 7 bases between the two germline ends. CDR3 coding DNA: TGTGCCAGCAGCCCAATGAGCTCTGGGGCCAACGTCCTGACTTTC. Translated, it gives CASSPMSSGANVLTF.

This clonotype was counted only a few times. CDR3 DNA sequence: TGTGCCAGCAGTAATAGCGGGAGGGCCCTCACAGATACGCAGTATTTT. Translated: CASSNSGRALTDTQYF. The rearrangement uses TRBV25-1 and TRBJ2-3, with 11 bases identical to TRBD2. Looked up from germline, CDR1 is MGHDK and CDR2 is SYGVNS. CDR3 length equals 16 residues. Trimming at V came to 5 bases and at J to 2 bases, leaving 6 bases not matched to a gene.

The chain joins TRBV7-2 to TRBJ2-3; either TRBD1 or TRBD2 may fit D (5 bases each). Trimming removed 5 bases from V and 2 bases from J, with 14 bases in between. This CDR3 comprises 15 residues. Per germline, CDR1 SGHTA and CDR2 FQGNSA. The CDR3 here is CASSPPGRLTDTQYF. The CDR3 DNA follows: TGTGCCAGCAGCCCCCCGGGGCGGCTCACAGATACGCAGTATTTT.

The rearrangement uses TRBV7-2 and TRBJ1-2; 8 nucleotides match TRBD1. CDR1 is SGHTA and CDR2 is FQGNSA in the germline V gene. V gave up 5 bases and J gave up 1 base; unmatched junction bases: 6. The CDR3 is 15 amino acids. Written as DNA, the CDR3 is TGTGCCAGCAGCCAGATGACAGGGGTTAACTATGGCTACACCTTC. Translating it yields CASSQMTGVNYGYTF.

The rearrangement joins TRBV15 to TRBJ1-5, with D possibly TRBD1 on 5 matching bases. CDR1 LNHNV and CDR2 YYDKDF come from the germline V gene (reference sequence). The V end lost 4 bases, the J end lost 3 bases, and 10 bases lay between the germline ends. This CDR3 spans 14 amino acids. Here the CDR3 reads CATSIRQYNQPQHF. The CDR3 nucleotides are TGTGCCACCAGCATTAGACAGTACAATCAGCCCCAGCATTTT.

This rearrangement joins TRBV7-9 to TRBJ1-1; TRBD1 matches at 8 bases. The CDR3 is made up of 12 amino acids. Unmatched junction bases numbered 4, after V lost 6 bases and J lost 7 bases. Germline-derived CDR1 and CDR2 are SEHNR and FQNEAQ (reference sequence). CDR3 coding DNA: TGTGCCAGCAGGTTCGGACAGGGTGAAGCTTTCTTT. Its translation: CASRFGQGEAFF.

The CDR3 DNA is TGTGCCAGCAGTTTGTATTTTTATGAGCAGTTCTTC. It encodes CASSLYFYEQFF. The J gene is TRBJ2-1, the V gene TRBV6-2 or TRBV6-3, with D uncertain. Trimming stripped 4 bases from V and 8 bases from J, with 9 bases between. The CDR3 totals 12 residues. Germline values: CDR1 MNHEY, CDR2 SVGEGT.

This chain connects TRBV18 to TRBJ2-7, with D possibly TRBD2 on 6 matching bases. V lost 6 bases and J lost 4, with 16 bases in between. Per germline, CDR1 KGHSH and CDR2 LQKENI. The CDR3 spans 14 residues. The CDR3 sequence: CASSPARGLYEQYF. In DNA form, the CDR3 reads TGTGCCAGCTCCCCAGCACGCGGACTATACGAGCAGTACTTC.